These 20 T cell receptor beta chains came from one sample sequenced in a study of cytomegalovirus exposure and HLA in healthy donors. Use of 60 Vbeta and 13 Jbeta primers characterized the PCR. The method was immunoSEQ multiplex PCR; TCRdb's version includes in-frame clones alone and lacks a portion of them. The sample lists around 140,000 clones; around four fifths were seen once. Sequenced material: PBMCs. The source of these receptors is a man aged 35 to 55 in good health and CMV-seronegative.

The V and J genes are TRBV27 and TRBJ2-5; 10 bases map to TRBD1. The germline V gene has CDR1 MNHEY and CDR2 SMNVEV (reference sequence). Unmatched junction bases numbered 6, after V lost 6 bases and J lost 5 bases. The CDR3 has 14 residues. Here the CDR3 reads CASRDRGLRETQYF. The CDR3, as DNA: TGTGCCAGCAGAGACAGGGGGCTCAGGGAGACCCAGTACTTC.

The V call is TRBV4-3, the J call TRBJ1-1; TRBD1 matches at 7 bases. CDR3 length equals 17 residues. V shed 1 base and J 2 bases; nucleotides not matched to a gene: 10. Germline V CDR1 and CDR2: LGHNA, YSLEER. CDR3 nucleotide sequence: TGCGCCAGCAGCCAAGCGGGGACAGCGGGCCCCAACACTGAAGCTTTCTTT. It encodes CASSQAGTAGPNTEAFF.

J is TRBJ2-2 and V is TRBV6-5; D perhaps matches TRBD2 (6 bases). The germline V gene has CDR1 MNHEY and CDR2 SVGAGI. CDR3 size: 13 residues. The germline V and J ends were trimmed by 10 bases and 0 bases, with 9 bases remaining between them. This CDR3 is CAIRGSNTGELFF. For the CDR3, the DNA is TGTGCCATCCGGGGGTCGAACACCGGGGAGCTGTTTTTT.

The rearrangement joins TRBV1 to TRBJ1-1; the table calls TRBD1, which could not be checked here. TRBV1 corresponds to a pseudogene. The CDR3 spans 16 residues. The CDR3 region is CTSSPPRDSMNTEAFF. The CDR3 DNA sequence: TGCACCAGCAGCCCACCCCGGGACAGCATGAACACTGAAGCTTTCTTT.

The chain carries TRBV21-1 and TRBJ2-7; the table's D call, TRBD1, was not checked against the DNA. TRBV21-1 is deemed a pseudogene. The CDR3 is 14 residues long. CDR3 in DNA: TGTGCCAGCACCAAACAGGGGGCTGGCCGCGAGCAGTACTTC. This translates into CASTKQGAGREQYF.

This clone occurred once. The rearrangement joins TRBV9 to TRBJ2-5, with TRBD2 matching 7 bases. The CDR3 consists of 14 residues. Trimming cost V 0 bases and J 6 bases; bases outside gene matches: 5. Germline V CDR1 and CDR2: SGDLS, YYNGEE. The CDR3: CASSVAGGRKTQYF. CDR3 bases: TGTGCCAGCAGCGTAGCTGGCGGGAGAAAGACCCAGTACTTC.

This clone was counted once. The chain is built from TRBV7-2 and TRBJ1-1; the match to TRBD1 covers 7 bases. Trimming at V came to 1 base and at J to 9 bases, leaving 11 bases not matched to a gene. The CDR3 sequence is 15 residues long. Per the germline V gene, CDR1 is SGHTA and CDR2 is FQGNSA. The DNA of the CDR3 is TGTGCCAGCAGCTTAGAGACAGGGAGTAATTTTAAAGCTTTCTTT. Its protein product is CASSLETGSNFKAFF.

The rearrangement uses TRBV29-1 and TRBJ1-4; a possible D gene is TRBD1 (5 bases). Germline V gene lookup returns CDR1 SQVTM and CDR2 ANQGSEA. The V gene lost 4 bases and the J gene lost 6 bases, with 12 bases spanning the gap. This CDR3 is built from 13 residues. CDR3 DNA sequence: TGCAGCGTTGGGAGACAGCGACATGAAAAACTGTTTTTT. Protein: CSVGRQRHEKLFF.

This clone has a single count. The chain links TRBV6-6 to TRBJ1-5; D is unresolved. V was pared by 0 bases and J by 4 bases, with 7 bases between. In germline, CDR1 is MNHNY, CDR2 SVGAGI (reference sequence). CDR3 length: 14 residues. CDR3 coding DNA: TGTGCCAGCAGTTACTCAGGAGGGAATCAGCCCCAGCATTTT. Its protein product is CASSYSGGNQPQHF.

This chain links TRBV27 with TRBJ1-2; 9 bases agree with TRBD1. The CDR3 totals 16 residues. The germline V gene encodes CDR1 MNHEY and CDR2 SMNVEV (reference sequence). V gave up 2 bases and J gave up 2 bases; unmatched junction bases: 6. In DNA form, the CDR3 reads TGTGCCAGCAGTTTAATTAGGACAGGGGAGAACTATGGCTACACCTTC. It encodes CASSLIRTGENYGYTF.

V and J are TRBV6-1 and TRBJ1-3; D remains ambiguous. This CDR3 contains 15 residues. The V gene's germline CDR1 is MNHNS and CDR2 SASEGT. V lost 0 bases to trimming and J lost 0 bases, with 6 bases between them. CDR3 protein: CASSEANSSGNTIYF. In nucleotides, the CDR3 is TGTGCCAGCAGTGAAGCAAACAGCTCTGGAAACACCATATATTTT.

This chain uses TRBV14 with TRBJ2-1, with a tentative D call TRBD2 (5 bases). Germline CDR1 is SGHDN and CDR2 is FVKESK. Trimming took off 5 bases at V and 0 bases at J, with 11 bases between the two ends. The CDR3 totals 15 residues. In DNA form, the CDR3 reads TGTGCCAGCAGCAACCGGGGTATCTCCTACAATGAGCAGTTCTTC. Residues: CASSNRGISYNEQFF.

This clone was seen once. This rearrangement joins TRBV5-1 to TRBJ1-6; TRBD1 might be the D (6 bases). In germline, CDR1 is SGHRS, CDR2 YFSETQ. This CDR3 comprises 15 residues. V lost 0 bases and J lost 10, with 14 bases in between. The CDR3 protein is CASSLETGSNSPLHF. CDR3 coding DNA: TGCGCCAGCAGCTTGGAAACAGGGTCGAACTCACCCCTCCACTTT.

This clone was recorded only once. The chain recombines TRBV7-3 with TRBJ2-2; 14 nucleotides match TRBD2. This CDR3 region has 19 residues. With 6 bases clipped from V and 5 bases from J, the junction kept 14 bases outside the gene matches. CDR1 is SGHTA, CDR2 FQGTGA, per germline. The CDR3 protein is CASSFTPGTSGRRTGELFF. CDR3 nucleotides: TGTGCCAGCAGTTTCACTCCCGGGACTAGCGGGAGAAGGACCGGGGAGCTGTTTTTT.

The chain combines TRBV27 with TRBJ1-5, with D hard to call. The germline CDR1 and CDR2 sequences are MNHEY and SMNVEV (reference sequence). Trimming cost V 10 bases and J 3 bases, with 13 bases left between them. The CDR3 extends over 13 amino acids. This CDR3 reads CATAGGINQPQHF. CDR3 sequence (DNA): TGTGCCACCGCCGGAGGGATCAATCAGCCCCAGCATTTT.

The V call is TRBV6-5, the J call TRBJ2-1; 10 nucleotides match TRBD2. Germline V gene data show CDR1 as MNHEY and CDR2 as SVGAGI. CDR3 length: 14 amino acids. The J segment lost 6 bases and the V segment lost 5 bases, leaving 4 bases of the junction unmatched. The CDR3 coding sequence is TGTGCCAGCAGTAGGACTAGCGGCGGCAATGAGCAGTTCTTC. It encodes CASSRTSGGNEQFF.

The rearrangement uses TRBV7-3 and TRBJ2-1, with TRBD2 identical over 9 bases. The germline CDR1 and CDR2 sequences are SGHTA and FQGTGA. The junction had 5 bases not matched to a gene; V was cut back by 3 bases and J by 8 bases. The CDR3 runs to 14 residues. This CDR3 is CASSFTAGGDEQFF. CDR3 coding DNA: TGTGCCAGCAGCTTTACAGCGGGAGGAGATGAGCAGTTCTTC.

CDR3 region: CASSNRLTGGGHEQYF. CDR3 DNA sequence: TGTGCCAGCAGCAACCGTCTCACGGGGGGGGGCCACGAGCAGTACTTC. The chain couples TRBV7-6 to TRBJ2-7, with 8 nucleotides matching TRBD2. The CDR3 length is 16 residues. The germline gives CDR1 SGHVS, CDR2 FNYEAQ. J lost 5 bases, V lost 5 bases, and 14 bases had no gene match.

V is TRBV9 and J is TRBJ2-1; D ambiguous. With 4 bases removed from V and 1 base from J, the gap between germline ends came to 12 bases. This CDR3 is built from 15 residues. Germline CDR1 and CDR2: SGDLS and YYNGEE. The CDR3 sequence: CASSPRVSSYNEQFF. The DNA for the CDR3 is TGTGCCAGCAGCCCACGAGTTTCTTCCTACAATGAGCAGTTCTTC.

V and J are TRBV27 and TRBJ2-1, with 7 positions matching TRBD1. Trimming removed 5 bases from V and 1 base from J; junction bases left unmatched: 5. The CDR3 spans 15 residues. Per germline, CDR1 MNHEY and CDR2 SMNVEV (reference sequence). The CDR3 protein is CASSLDRASYNEQFF. The CDR3 DNA reads as TGTGCCAGCAGTCTAGACAGGGCATCCTACAATGAGCAGTTCTTC.